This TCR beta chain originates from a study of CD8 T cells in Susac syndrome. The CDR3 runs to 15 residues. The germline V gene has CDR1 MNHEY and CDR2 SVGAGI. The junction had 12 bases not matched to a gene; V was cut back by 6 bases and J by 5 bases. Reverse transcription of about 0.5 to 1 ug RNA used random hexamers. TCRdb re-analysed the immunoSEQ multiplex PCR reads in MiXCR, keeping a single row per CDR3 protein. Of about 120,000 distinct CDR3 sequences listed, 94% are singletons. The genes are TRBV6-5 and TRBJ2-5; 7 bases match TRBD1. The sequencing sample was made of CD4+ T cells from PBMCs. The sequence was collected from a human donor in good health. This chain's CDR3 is CASSRGTTGRETQYF. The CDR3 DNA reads TGTGCCAGCAGCCGAGGAACGACAGGGCGGGAGACCCAGTACTTC.